This T cell receptor beta chain derives from a study of PD-1 blockade in mismatch repair-deficient tumors. The wider study: All were previously treated, progressing patients with eleven to twelve mismatch repair-deficient cancer types. Study observations and caveats: After pembrolizumab, tumor-resident clones rose rapidly, then generally contracted before radiologic responses.

V lost 6 bases, J lost 5 bases, and 7 bases stayed unmatched. The CDR3 consists of 15 residues. Germline V gene sequence: CDR1 MNHEY, CDR2 SVGAGI. TCRdb's table, derived via immunoSEQ multiplex PCR, lists solely in-frame clones and lacks some. The table shows about 68,000 clones, with more than 75% occurring only once. All patients were mismatch repair deficient, assessed by either PCR or immunohistochemistry. A few pembrolizumab responders had their TCRs sequenced. Regarding this clone: Antigen specificity is unknown.

The sequencing used peripheral blood, collected 2 weeks after starting pembrolizumab. This clonotype was sampled from an adult with mismatch repair-deficient cancer. V is TRBV6-5 and J is TRBJ2-1; 10 bases match TRBD2. Written as DNA, the CDR3 is TGTGCCAGCAGCGGAGCGGGAGGGTGGGACAATGAGCAGTTCTTC. This codes for CASSGAGGWDNEQFF.